A single sample is the source of the 8 T cell receptor beta chains below, sequenced in a study of blood T cell repertoires in COVID-19. Clones were read by immunoSEQ multiplex PCR, and TCRdb kept only the in-frame ones, dropping some. Found here are about 130,000 clones, 75% to 90% of them singletons; the top ten hold less than 3.5%. The specimen was peripheral blood. The receptors originated from a woman at least 80 years old with COVID-19, enrolled during active disease.

This rearrangement joins TRBV6-2 or TRBV6-3 to TRBJ1-5; 9 nucleotides agree with TRBD1. This CDR3 has 14 amino acids. J gave up 8 bases and V 5 bases, and 7 bases lay outside the gene matches. Germline V gene sequence: CDR1 MNHEY, CDR2 SVGEGT. For the CDR3, the DNA is TGTGCCAGCAGTCAGTCGACAGGGGGTAAGCCCCAGCATTTT. Protein sequence: CASSQSTGGKPQHF.

The rearrangement joins TRBV6-2 or TRBV6-3 to TRBJ1-2; the match to TRBD1 covers 7 bases. The germline V gene has CDR1 MNHEY and CDR2 SVGEGT. The CDR3 runs to 13 residues. The V gene end was trimmed by 5 bases and the J gene end by 4 bases; junction bases not matched to a gene: 4. The CDR3 here is CASSIRDSYGYTF. CDR3 nucleotides: TGTGCCAGCAGTATCCGGGACAGCTATGGCTACACCTTC.

This chain connects TRBV28 to TRBJ1-2; no firm D call. CDR1 and CDR2 (germline): MDHEN, SYDVKM. The CDR3 runs to 13 residues. Trimming removed 4 bases at V and 8 bases at J, with 14 bases between. The CDR3 DNA reads TGTGCCAGCAGTTACGAGGGAGTGCGCGGCTACACCTTC. Translation: CASSYEGVRGYTF.

This clone was seen more than once but under ten times. The V and J genes are TRBV6-5 and TRBJ1-1; no definite D call. Germline-derived CDR1 and CDR2 are MNHEY and SVGAGI. Trimming stripped 7 bases from V and 3 bases from J, with 9 bases between. The CDR3 runs to 12 residues. DNA of the CDR3: TGTGCCAGCATGCGGCAGTACACTGAAGCTTTCTTT. Protein product: CASMRQYTEAFF.

The chain employs TRBV11-2 and TRBJ2-1; 7 bases agree with TRBD2. The CDR3 totals 15 residues. Germline assignment: CDR1 SGHAT and CDR2 FQNNGV. Trimming took 6 bases from V and 5 from J; bases not matched to a gene: 10. The DNA of the CDR3 is TGTGCCAGCAGTCTAGCGGAGGGGAGAAACAATGAGCAGTTCTTC. Its protein product is CASSLAEGRNNEQFF.

The chain combines TRBV19 with TRBJ1-2; TRBD1 matches at 8 bases. Unmatched junction bases numbered 6, after V lost 6 bases and J lost 6 bases. The CDR3 is made up of 13 amino acids. Germline V gene data show CDR1 as LNHDA and CDR2 as SQIVND (reference sequence). The chain's CDR3 is CASRTTGEDGYTF. CDR3 in DNA: TGTGCCAGTAGGACGACAGGGGAGGATGGCTACACCTTC.

The chain is built from TRBV5-1 and TRBJ2-2, with 7 positions matching TRBD2. The germline V gene has CDR1 SGHRS and CDR2 YFSETQ. The trim removed 1 base at V and 4 bases at J, leaving 10 bases unmatched. The CDR3 length is 17 residues. CDR3: CASSLYPGGEFTGELFF. The CDR3 DNA reads TGCGCCAGCAGCTTGTATCCGGGGGGTGAATTCACCGGGGAGCTGTTTTTT.

V gene TRBV6-4 combines with J gene TRBJ2-3; 8 nucleotides align to TRBD2. The V segment lost 3 bases and the J segment 5 bases; nucleotides outside the gene matches: 7. Germline values: CDR1 MRHNA, CDR2 SNTAGT. CDR3 length equals 15 residues. The CDR3 loop reads CASSEGAGAVDTQYF. CDR3 coding DNA: TGTGCCAGCAGTGAGGGAGCGGGAGCGGTAGATACGCAGTATTTT.